The rows below give T cell receptor beta chains drawn from one sample of a study of T cells expressing NK-cell markers. TCRdb re-analyzed the 5' RACE reads; it lists each CDR3 protein once, without DNA. The table lists approximately 420,000 distinct CDR3 sequences. The sequenced sample was blood T cells: a sorted CD56 or NKG2C T cell subset, CD4+ or CD8+ T cells, or bulk PBMC T cells (not recorded which). The receptors stem from a woman aged 50 to 60 in good health. Both conserved end residues are part of each CDR3.

V	J	CDR3
TRBV7-2	TRBJ2-5	CASSLGAGGNRQTQYF
TRBV27	TRBJ2-3	CASSLTSPPGTQYF
TRBV4-1	TRBJ2-3	CASSQSAGGPDTQYF
TRBV7-6	TRBJ2-3	CASSLVAGGRGGTDTQYF
TRBV20-1	TRBJ2-3	CSASTLGGITITDTQYF
TRBV23-1	TRBJ2-5	CASSQSCDRRQETQYF
TRBV6-1	TRBJ2-7	CASTPPVLQGAYEQYF
TRBV2	TRBJ1-2	CASSDRGNYGYTF
TRBV20-1	TRBJ2-7	CSASLLAGGPFSYEQYF
TRBV20-1	TRBJ2-1	CSARDPSWDAYNEQFF
TRBV2	TRBJ1-5	CASSDFWAASSNQPQHF
TRBV11-2	TRBJ2-1	CASILGYRGLPYNEQFF
TRBV4-1	TRBJ1-5	CASSQRHPSNQPQHF
TRBV29-1	TRBJ2-7	CSSLEGSGTPPHEQYF
TRBV12-3/TRBV12-4	TRBJ1-2	CASSLTQEYGYTF
TRBV5-1	TRBJ2-4	CASSLGGPTGALNIQYF
TRBV4-1	TRBJ2-3	CASSPIPSSTDTQYF
TRBV7-2	TRBJ2-7	CAGRVNPSYEQYF
TRBV9	TRBJ2-1	CASSPHLAGVGNEQFF
TRBV18	TRBJ2-1	CASSPPSEIEQFF
TRBV2	TRBJ2-7	CASSDGNPYEQYF
TRBV29-1	TRBJ2-4	CSVQPRAGDIQYF
TRBV20-1	TRBJ2-1	CSASPLEDYNEQFF
TRBV2	TRBJ2-3	CASSEGTSGRSRSTDTQYF
TRBV3-1	TRBJ2-7	CASGIEPYEQYF
TRBV6-5	TRBJ2-1	CASNLAGGGDEQFF